Listed below are T cell receptor beta chains from one sample, sequenced in a study of blood T cell repertoires in COVID-19. The method was immunoSEQ multiplex PCR; TCRdb's version includes in-frame clones alone and lacks a portion of them. The table has 400,000 to 550,000 clones, 87% seen once. What was sequenced was PBMCs or T cells enriched from blood (not recorded which). Every receptor here comes from a woman younger than 35 with acute COVID-19. Both conserved end residues are part of each CDR3. The order of the fields is D gene, J gene, V gene, clone size, CDR3 protein, CDR3 DNA. The D gene is left open where the match is weak. Clone size, where shown, is once, few, many, or a class for clones that have expanded.

d_call: .
j_call: TRBJ1-2
v_call: TRBV9
clone_size: .
cdr3_aa: CASSGTTSPYGYTF
cdr3_nt: TGTGCCAGCAGCGGAACAACGTCCCCCTATGGCTACACCTTC

d_call: .
j_call: TRBJ2-1
v_call: TRBV24-1
clone_size: .
cdr3_aa: CATSQPGKEQFF
cdr3_nt: TGTGCCACCAGCCAACCAGGGAAAGAGCAGTTCTTC

d_call: .
j_call: TRBJ1-4
v_call: TRBV18
clone_size: .
cdr3_aa: CASSPGASNEKLFF
cdr3_nt: TGTGCCAGCTCACCGGGGGCCTCTAATGAAAAACTGTTTTTT

d_call: TRBD2
j_call: TRBJ2-1
v_call: TRBV5-6
clone_size: .
cdr3_aa: CASSPVPLAGANEQFF
cdr3_nt: TGTGCCAGCAGCCCAGTCCCACTAGCGGGAGCCAATGAGCAGTTCTTC

d_call: .
j_call: TRBJ2-7
v_call: TRBV4-2
clone_size: .
cdr3_aa: CASSQTTYEQYF
cdr3_nt: TGTGCCAGCAGCCAAACTACCTACGAGCAGTACTTC

d_call: TRBD1
j_call: TRBJ2-7
v_call: TRBV19
clone_size: few
cdr3_aa: CASSRKTGGSREQYF
cdr3_nt: TGTGCCAGTAGTCGTAAGACAGGGGGCTCTAGGGAGCAGTACTTC

d_call: .
j_call: TRBJ2-1
v_call: TRBV18
clone_size: .
cdr3_aa: CASSATGPPDNEQFF
cdr3_nt: TGTGCCAGCTCGGCTACAGGGCCCCCCGACAATGAGCAGTTCTTC

d_call: .
j_call: TRBJ2-7
v_call: TRBV27
clone_size: .
cdr3_aa: CASSLNRNLYEQYF
cdr3_nt: TGTGCCAGCAGTTTAAACAGGAACCTATACGAGCAGTACTTC

d_call: .
j_call: TRBJ1-2
v_call: TRBV7-2
clone_size: .
cdr3_aa: CASSPGQPVYGYTF
cdr3_nt: TGTGCCAGCAGCCCTGGACAGCCAGTTTATGGCTACACCTTC

d_call: TRBD1
j_call: TRBJ1-1
v_call: TRBV5-1
clone_size: .
cdr3_aa: CASSLDRGDWEAFF
cdr3_nt: TGCGCCAGCAGCCTGGACAGGGGCGACTGGGAAGCTTTCTTT

d_call: .
j_call: TRBJ2-7
v_call: TRBV5-4
clone_size: .
cdr3_aa: CASSSGDYEQYF
cdr3_nt: TGTGCCAGCAGCTCGGGAGACTACGAGCAGTACTTC

d_call: .
j_call: TRBJ1-4
v_call: TRBV7-9
clone_size: .
cdr3_aa: CASSLSAFNEKLFF
cdr3_nt: TGTGCCAGCAGCTTATCTGCGTTTAATGAAAAACTGTTTTTT

d_call: TRBD1
j_call: TRBJ2-4
v_call: TRBV10-2
clone_size: .
cdr3_aa: CASSSGQGADIQYF
cdr3_nt: TGCGCCAGCAGTTCGGGACAGGGGGCAGACATTCAGTACTTC

d_call: .
j_call: TRBJ2-1
v_call: TRBV4-1
clone_size: .
cdr3_aa: CASSQAYHEQFF
cdr3_nt: TGCGCCAGCAGCCAAGCTTATCATGAGCAGTTCTTC

d_call: TRBD1
j_call: TRBJ1-2
v_call: TRBV5-4
clone_size: few
cdr3_aa: CASSFQRGAGTGYGYTF
cdr3_nt: TGTGCCAGCAGCTTCCAGAGGGGTGCGGGGACAGGCTATGGCTACACCTTC

d_call: .
j_call: TRBJ1-1
v_call: TRBV5-5
clone_size: .
cdr3_aa: CASSSSGPGGRHTEAFF
cdr3_nt: TGTGCCAGCAGCTCATCCGGCCCCGGGGGGCGGCACACTGAAGCTTTCTTT

d_call: TRBD2
j_call: TRBJ2-7
v_call: TRBV28
clone_size: .
cdr3_aa: CASSFAGGGYEQYF
cdr3_nt: TGTGCCAGCAGTTTTGCGGGAGGGGGCTACGAGCAGTACTTC

d_call: .
j_call: TRBJ1-5
v_call: TRBV9
clone_size: .
cdr3_aa: CASSVRDTYQPQHF
cdr3_nt: TGTGCCAGCAGCGTCCGGGACACCTATCAGCCCCAGCATTTT

d_call: .
j_call: TRBJ1-5
v_call: TRBV2
clone_size: .
cdr3_aa: CASSPRDSNQPQHF
cdr3_nt: TGTGCCAGCAGTCCGCGGGACAGCAATCAGCCCCAGCATTTT

d_call: TRBD1
j_call: TRBJ2-3
v_call: TRBV5-1
clone_size: .
cdr3_aa: CASSPYRGSSTDTQYF
cdr3_nt: TGCGCCAGCAGCCCGTACAGGGGATCTAGCACAGATACGCAGTATTTT

d_call: .
j_call: TRBJ2-7
v_call: TRBV3-1/TRBV3-2
clone_size: .
cdr3_aa: CASSQGLVPYEQYF
cdr3_nt: TGTGCCAGCAGCCAAGGTCTTGTCCCTTACGAGCAGTACTTC

d_call: TRBD1
j_call: TRBJ1-2
v_call: TRBV6-5
clone_size: .
cdr3_aa: CASSYTQGSGSYGYTF
cdr3_nt: TGTGCCAGCAGTTACACACAGGGGTCCGGGAGCTATGGCTACACCTTC

d_call: .
j_call: TRBJ2-7
v_call: TRBV7-2
clone_size: .
cdr3_aa: CASRPGQVSKQYF
cdr3_nt: TGTGCCAGCAGACCGGGACAAGTTTCTAAGCAGTACTTC

d_call: .
j_call: TRBJ2-7
v_call: TRBV5-1
clone_size: .
cdr3_aa: CASSLAVLSYEQYF
cdr3_nt: TGCGCCAGCAGCTTGGCGGTCCTCTCCTACGAGCAGTACTTC

d_call: TRBD2
j_call: TRBJ2-5
v_call: TRBV7-2
clone_size: .
cdr3_aa: CASSLGSSGSRVHF
cdr3_nt: TGTGCCAGCAGCCTGGGGTCTAGCGGGAGTCGGGTTCACTTC

d_call: .
j_call: TRBJ1-1
v_call: TRBV7-9
clone_size: .
cdr3_aa: CASRSTGISGTEAFF
cdr3_nt: TGTGCCAGCAGATCTACAGGGATTTCAGGTACTGAAGCTTTCTTT

d_call: TRBD2
j_call: TRBJ2-5
v_call: TRBV5-4
clone_size: few
cdr3_aa: CASSFRTSGSETQYF
cdr3_nt: TGTGCCAGCAGCTTCCGCACTAGCGGATCCGAGACCCAGTACTTC

d_call: TRBD2
j_call: TRBJ2-3
v_call: TRBV19
clone_size: .
cdr3_aa: CASRLSYRGLAKSTDTQYF
cdr3_nt: TGTGCCAGTAGACTCAGCTATAGGGGACTAGCGAAGAGCACAGATACGCAGTATTTT

d_call: .
j_call: TRBJ2-7
v_call: TRBV2
clone_size: .
cdr3_aa: CASRAEGYEQYF
cdr3_nt: TGTGCCAGCAGGGCGGAGGGCTACGAGCAGTACTTC

d_call: TRBD1
j_call: TRBJ1-6
v_call: TRBV5-5
clone_size: .
cdr3_aa: CASSIDRANNSPLHF
cdr3_nt: TGTGCCAGCAGCATCGACAGGGCGAACAATTCACCCCTCCACTTT

d_call: .
j_call: TRBJ2-7
v_call: TRBV18
clone_size: .
cdr3_aa: CASSNGQPGNEQYF
cdr3_nt: TGTGCCAGCTCAAACGGACAGCCTGGGAACGAGCAGTACTTC

d_call: TRBD1
j_call: TRBJ2-7
v_call: TRBV6-2/TRBV6-3
clone_size: .
cdr3_aa: CASSPGTGAPYEQYF
cdr3_nt: TGTGCCAGCAGCCCTGGGACAGGGGCCCCCTACGAGCAGTACTTC

d_call: TRBD1
j_call: TRBJ1-5
v_call: TRBV20-1
clone_size: .
cdr3_aa: CSASSGTGEQPQHF
cdr3_nt: TGCAGTGCTAGTTCTGGGACAGGTGAACAGCCCCAGCATTTT

d_call: .
j_call: TRBJ1-1
v_call: TRBV5-4
clone_size: .
cdr3_aa: CASSLAPLQGTEAFF
cdr3_nt: TGTGCCAGCAGCTTGGCCCCTTTACAGGGAACTGAAGCTTTCTTT

d_call: TRBD2
j_call: TRBJ2-1
v_call: TRBV5-4
clone_size: .
cdr3_aa: CASSSPPGGGTTYNEQFF
cdr3_nt: TGTGCCAGCAGCTCTCCTCCGGGCGGGGGGACGACCTACAATGAGCAGTTCTTC

d_call: TRBD1
j_call: TRBJ1-5
v_call: TRBV27
clone_size: .
cdr3_aa: CASSSQGTLLGQPQHF
cdr3_nt: TGTGCCAGCAGCTCACAGGGGACGCTCCTCGGCCAGCCCCAGCATTTT

d_call: TRBD2
j_call: TRBJ2-5
v_call: TRBV7-2
clone_size: .
cdr3_aa: CASSSDSGAQETQYF
cdr3_nt: TGTGCCAGCAGCAGCGATAGCGGGGCCCAAGAGACCCAGTACTTC

d_call: TRBD2
j_call: TRBJ2-7
v_call: TRBV25-1
clone_size: .
cdr3_aa: CASSDSLGGREQYF
cdr3_nt: TGTGCCAGCAGTGACTCTCTGGGAGGGAGAGAGCAGTACTTC

d_call: TRBD2
j_call: TRBJ2-3
v_call: TRBV29-1
clone_size: .
cdr3_aa: CSVDPGRAKDTQYF
cdr3_nt: TGCAGCGTTGATCCCGGGAGGGCAAAAGATACGCAGTATTTT

d_call: .
j_call: TRBJ2-7
v_call: TRBV29-1
clone_size: once
cdr3_aa: CSVALGQYEQYF
cdr3_nt: TGCAGCGTTGCCCTAGGACAGTACGAGCAGTACTTC

d_call: .
j_call: TRBJ1-1
v_call: TRBV27
clone_size: .
cdr3_aa: CASSLWSGGNTEAFF
cdr3_nt: TGTGCCAGCAGTTTATGGAGCGGCGGGAACACTGAAGCTTTCTTT

d_call: .
j_call: TRBJ1-5
v_call: TRBV19
clone_size: once
cdr3_aa: CASSIGRYGTLPQHF
cdr3_nt: TGTGCCAGTAGTATAGGCAGGTACGGTACTCTTCCCCAGCATTTT

d_call: TRBD2
j_call: TRBJ2-3
v_call: TRBV15
clone_size: .
cdr3_aa: CATSRVWRGAPPDTQYF
cdr3_nt: TGTGCCACCAGCAGAGTCTGGCGGGGGGCACCCCCAGATACGCAGTATTTT

d_call: .
j_call: TRBJ2-5
v_call: TRBV6-5
clone_size: .
cdr3_aa: CASSYSRLWSETQYF
cdr3_nt: TGTGCCAGCAGTTACTCGCGGCTGTGGTCGGAGACCCAGTACTTC

d_call: .
j_call: TRBJ2-5
v_call: TRBV19
clone_size: .
cdr3_aa: CASSSQGALGAQYF
cdr3_nt: TGTGCCAGTAGTTCACAGGGAGCCCTTGGGGCCCAGTACTTC

d_call: TRBD2
j_call: TRBJ2-1
v_call: TRBV18
clone_size: .
cdr3_aa: CASSPDLPTSGRYNEQFF
cdr3_nt: TGTGCCAGCTCACCCGACCTACCGACTAGCGGACGATACAATGAGCAGTTCTTC